This record concerns one T cell receptor (beta chain) sequence. Its matching antigen is unknown. The table came from immunoSEQ multiplex PCR; TCRdb's copy has only in-frame clones and leaves some out. This table has tens of thousands of clones, about 80% appearing once. The source of the sample is a study of T cell responses to AZD1222 COVID-19 vaccine. General study findings and limits: Donors were chiefly white British, with a greater number of females, and clonal diversity was perhaps underestimated. Among spike-specific TCRs, nearly half reportedly target unmutated variant regions. Repertoire sampling happened only post peak T cell response.

The analysis combined second doses at about 4 or about 12 weeks. V shed 5 bases and J 1 base; nucleotides not matched to a gene: 2. CDR3 length: 14 residues. Germline loops: CDR1 MNHEY, CDR2 SVGAGI. The sample in question was peripheral blood, obtained 28 days after the second AZD1222 dose. This sequence originates from an adult who received the AZD1222 COVID-19 vaccine. The rearrangement links TRBV6-5 to TRBJ2-1, with 7 bases fitting TRBD2. CDR3 amino acids: CASSPGLSYNEQFF. Here the CDR3 DNA reads TGTGCCAGCAGTCCGGGACTATCCTACAATGAGCAGTTCTTC.